The source of this TCR beta chain is a study of T cells after posttransplantation cyclophosphamide. Sampled 1 year posttransplant, controls received myeloablative marrow transplants, methotrexate and a calcineurin inhibitor. Overall study findings and caveats: Donor CD8+ memory clones often dominated recipient blood repertoires at later times. TRB clonality was highly associated with recipient CMV seropositivity and reactivation. Tissue-infiltrating T cells from skin or gut overlapped little with blood T cells.

Profiling relied on immunoSEQ multiplex PCR, and the TCRdb table lists in-frame clones only, not all of them. The table shows roughly 4,600 clones, with approximately 80% occurring only once. This clone was picked up a small number of times. The target antigen is unknown. The TCR comes from a male patient aged 35-50 years who received an allogeneic stem cell transplant from an unrelated donor, was CMV-positive, and had chronic GVHD only. The graft donor may account for some of the T cells. The material sequenced was PBMCs, taken after an allogeneic stem cell transplant with a calcineurin inhibitor and methotrexate.

The CDR3 sequence is CASNSGLAGAYEQYF. The CDR3 DNA sequence: TGTGCCAGCAACTCGGGACTAGCGGGAGCCTACGAGCAGTACTTC. This chain links TRBV6-1 with TRBJ2-7; 14 bases agree with TRBD2. V gave up 7 bases and J gave up 2 bases; unmatched junction bases: 4. Germline V gene data show CDR1 as MNHNS and CDR2 as SASEGT. The CDR3 is made up of 15 amino acids.